A single sample is the source of the 5 T cell receptor beta chains below, sequenced in a study of T cells in women clearing cervical HPV infection. The assay was immunoSEQ multiplex PCR, and TCRdb's table has in-frame clones only and misses some. This repertoire includes some 40,000 clones. Source material: blood buffy coat. Receptors originate from a woman between 18 and 69 years old with a cervical HPV16 infection that either progressed to CIN3+ or cleared (not recorded which).

The CDR3 loop reads CSVAWPRETQYF. The covered CDR3 bases are TGCAGCGTTGCATGGCCCAGGGAGACC. The V and J genes are TRBV29-1 and TRBJ2-5; D gene unclear. The read halts 3 residues ahead of the CDR3 end, with the missing end drawn from the germline J gene. Germline lookup yields CDR1 SQVTM and CDR2 ANQGSEA. Trimming took 4 bases from V and 5 from J, leaving 11 bases between them. The CDR3 totals 12 residues.

To note about this clone: The missing CDR3 end, 3 residues past where the read stops, is filled in from the germline J gene. The rearrangement uses TRBV19 and TRBJ2-1; 9 bases line up with TRBD1. The CDR3 consists of 14 residues. Looked up from germline, CDR1 is LNHDA and CDR2 is SQIVND (reference sequence). V shed 5 bases, J shed 8 bases, and the junction held 7 bases outside the gene matches. This CDR3 reads CASSGIQGAYEQFF. CDR3 DNA, as far as it was read: TGTGCCAGTAGTGGGATACAGGGGGCTTATGAG.

With regard to this clone: The read comes to an end 3 residues before the CDR3 does, leaving the germline J gene to fill in the end. The genes are TRBV20-1 and TRBJ2-3; D is ambiguous. Germline CDR1 is DFQATT and CDR2 is SNEGSKA (reference sequence). This CDR3 comprises 11 residues. The CDR3 loop reads CSATQFVTQYF. CDR3 bases read: TGCAGTGCTACCCAGTTTGTCACG.

On this clone itself: With the read ending 3 residues before the CDR3 end, the germline J gene is used to fill in that end. J is TRBJ2-4 and V is TRBV19; a weak D match, TRBD1 (6 bases). Germline values: CDR1 LNHDA, CDR2 SQIVND (reference sequence). This CDR3 region has 16 residues. The CDR3 DNA, read in part, is TGTGCCACCCACCCCGGGACAACAGGGCCTACTCATGGT. Encoded protein: CATHPGTTGPTHG. The whole CDR3 protein is CATHPGTTGPTHGQYF. Drawing the rest from reference TRBV19 and TRBJ2-4, the complete variable domain is DGGITQSPKYLFRKEGQNVTLSCEQNLNHDAMYWYRQDPGQGLRLIYYSQIVNDFQKGDIAEGYSVSREKKESFPLTVTSAQKNPTAFYLCATHPGTTGPTHGQYFGAGTRLSVL.

With regard to this clone: The CDR3 end lies 3 residues beyond the end of the read and is filled in from the germline J gene. The V call is TRBV30, the J call TRBJ2-2; no firm D call. Trimming took 1 base from V and 8 from J, leaving 5 bases between them. CDR1 is GTSNPN, CDR2 SVGIG, per germline (reference sequence). This CDR3 has 11 amino acids. CDR3 DNA, as far as it was read: TGTGCCTGGAGTGCGCTAGGGGAG. This sequence encodes CAWSALGE. The whole CDR3 protein is CAWSALGELFF.